This record covers a single TCR beta chain. This sample is drawn from a study of shared clonotypes between healthy human individuals. CD8 cells classed as naive were CD45RO-negative and positively selected for CCR7, excluding terminally differentiated effector memory CD45RA+ cells. Germline-derived CDR1 and CDR2 are LNHDA and SQIVND (reference sequence). V was clipped by 7 bases and J by 1 base; unmatched bases: 14. CDR3 length: 19 amino acids. The protocol was immunoSEQ multiplex PCR, while the TCRdb copy is restricted to in-frame clones and leaves out a portion. The data show millions of clones, with roughly 91% seen just once and under 2% held by the top ten.

The TCR originated in a young man in good health. Some clones in this sample may be carry-over from other donors' samples. The V gene is TRBV19, the J gene TRBJ2-6; TRBD2 matches 9 bases. The specimen sequenced was naive CD8+ T cells from PBMCs. This chain's CDR3 is CASKRFGAGGPSGANVLTF. CDR3 in DNA: TGTGCCAGTAAACGCTTCGGGGCGGGAGGGCCTTCTGGGGCCAACGTCCTGACTTTC. The whole variable domain, remainder taken from reference TRBV19 and TRBJ2-6, is DGGITQSPKYLFRKEGQNVTLSCEQNLNHDAMYWYRQDPGQGLRLIYYSQIVNDFQKGDIAEGYSVSREKKESFPLTVTSAQKNPTAFYLCASKRFGAGGPSGANVLTFGAGSRLTVL.